The subject of this entry is one T cell receptor (beta chain). Its antigen is not identified. Sorted T cells were CFSE-labeled and cultured four to five days with allogeneic regulatory or mature dendritic cells at 1:10. These data are taken from a study of regulatory dendritic cells for organ transplantation. Overall study results and limits: Resting memory CD8+ T cells held the most alloreactive clonotypes.

Sequenced by immunoSEQ multiplex PCR; TCRdb stores in-frame clones only, minus some. Of 15,000 to 20,000 clones listed, roughly 80% are singletons. The CDR3 contains 14 residues. Germline V CDR1 and CDR2: LNHDA, SQIVND (reference sequence). Trimming cost V 2 bases and J 5 bases; bases outside gene matches: 5. The chain recombines TRBV19 with TRBJ2-5; 7 bases are a match to TRBD1. Sequenced material: memory CD4+ T cells from blood cultured with regulatory dendritic cells. Subset here: CD45RO+ memory T cells. This receptor was obtained from a human donor in good health. CDR3 loop: CASSIMNRGETQYF. The CDR3 nucleotides are TGTGCCAGTAGTATAATGAACAGGGGTGAGACCCAGTACTTC.